Each of the 21 T cell receptor beta chains below was sequenced from the same sample in a study of OX40 agonist ivuxolimab in advanced cancers. Sequencing was performed with immunoSEQ multiplex PCR; in TCRdb, only in-frame clones are kept and a portion is missing. This table holds some 130,000 clones, about 92% found once. The sequencing used CD4+ or CD8+ T cells sorted from blood, collected in a trial of the OX40 agonist ivuxolimab. These receptors were collected from an adult with an advanced solid tumor such as melanoma, head and neck, liver or kidney cancer.

The chain is built from TRBV11-2 and TRBJ2-2; perhaps TRBD1 as D (5 bases). The CDR3 runs to 15 residues. CDR1 and CDR2 (germline): SGHAT, FQNNGV. The V and J ends lost 3 bases and 6 bases respectively, with 14 bases between them. CDR3 nucleotides: TGTGCCAGCAGCTTTATCAAGGGGCGAGCCGGGGAGCTGTTTTTT. Encoded protein: CASSFIKGRAGELFF.

The chain is built from TRBV7-8 and TRBJ1-4, with D unclear. V was pared by 3 bases and J by 5 bases, with 7 bases between. This CDR3 spans 13 amino acids. CDR1 and CDR2 from the germline V gene are SGHVS and FQNEAQ. The CDR3 nucleotides are TGTGCCAGCAGCTTGGGGAGGAATGAAAAACTGTTTTTT. This translates into CASSLGRNEKLFF.

The CDR3 DNA reads TGTGCCAGTACCCCGACAGGGTTCACGGATCAGCCCCAGCATTTT. It encodes CASTPTGFTDQPQHF. The V call is TRBV19, the J call TRBJ1-5; 7 bases match TRBD1. V lost 7 bases and J lost 5; bases outside the gene matches: 11. Germline lookup yields CDR1 LNHDA and CDR2 SQIVND (reference sequence). CDR3 length: 15 amino acids.

In DNA, the CDR3 is TGTGCCAGCAGTGGATGGACAGCCTCCTACGAGCAGTACTTC. It specifies CASSGWTASYEQYF. The chain joins TRBV25-1 to TRBJ2-5; possible D gene TRBD1, 6 bases. The J call may be mistaken, given a closer DNA end match to TRBJ2-7. Germline CDR1 is MGHDK and CDR2 is SYGVNS. CDR3 length: 14 residues.

The rearrangement links TRBV27 to TRBJ1-1; D possibly corresponds to TRBD1 (5 bases). Trimming removed 5 bases at V and 1 base at J, with 17 bases between. Germline CDR1 is MNHEY and CDR2 is SMNVEV (reference sequence). This CDR3 comprises 16 residues. As DNA, the CDR3 is TGTGCCAGCAGTAGTATAATGACAGTTCCGAACACTGAAGCTTTCTTT. Its translation is CASSSIMTVPNTEAFF.

The rearrangement links TRBV9 to TRBJ1-2, with no clear D. This CDR3 spans 15 amino acids. Trimming took off 0 bases at V and 0 bases at J, with 9 bases between the two ends. From germline, CDR1 is SGDLS and CDR2 YYNGEE. CDR3 sequence (DNA): TGTGCCAGCAGCGTAGCGACTCTAGCTAACTATGGCTACACCTTC. It yields the protein CASSVATLANYGYTF.

This chain links TRBV2 with TRBJ1-4; no clear D gene. Trimming cost V 7 bases and J 10 bases, with 13 bases left between them. CDR1 and CDR2 from the germline V gene are SNHLY and FYNNEI. The CDR3 consists of 12 residues. The CDR3 DNA reads as TGTGCCAGCAATACGTTACGGGGAAAACTGTTTTTT. Its translation is CASNTLRGKLFF.

This sequence joins TRBV7-2 and TRBJ1-2; D is unresolved. Deletions cut 5 bases from V and 2 bases from J, with 12 bases between. CDR3 size: 14 residues. Germline assignment: CDR1 SGHTA and CDR2 FQGNSA. This chain's CDR3 is CASSPLQLNYGYTF. The CDR3 DNA reads TGTGCCAGCAGCCCCCTCCAGCTGAACTATGGCTACACCTTC.

The J gene is TRBJ2-7, the V gene TRBV6-6; D gene ambiguous. With 6 bases removed from V and 6 bases from J, the gap between germline ends came to 15 bases. Germline loops: CDR1 MNHNY, CDR2 SVGAGI (reference sequence). The CDR3 covers 13 residues. In DNA, the CDR3 is TGTGCCAGCAGGTGGCGGCCTTTCCCCGAGCAGTACTTC. It specifies CASRWRPFPEQYF.

The J gene is TRBJ2-7, the V gene TRBV11-2; D is ambiguous. Trimming stripped 2 bases from V and 5 bases from J, with 7 bases between. The CDR3 length is 12 residues. Looked up from germline, CDR1 is SGHAT and CDR2 is FQNNGV. CDR3 sequence: CASSLKLNEQYF. The DNA for the CDR3 is TGTGCCAGCAGCTTAAAGCTCAACGAGCAGTACTTC.

V is TRBV6-1 and J is TRBJ1-1; D not resolved. The CDR3 has 11 residues. The germline V gene encodes CDR1 MNHNS and CDR2 SASEGT. Trimming left V 7 bases short and J 8 bases short, with 11 bases between. CDR3 nucleotide sequence: TGTGCCAGCAACTTCGGAATGGAAGCTTTCTTT. Protein product: CASNFGMEAFF.

Only one count was recorded for this clone. V is TRBV2 and J is TRBJ2-5; D is possibly TRBD1 (6 bases). The CDR3 is 13 amino acids. In germline, CDR1 is SNHLY, CDR2 FYNNEI. The germline V and J ends were trimmed by 6 bases and 1 base, with 9 bases remaining between them. CDR3 bases: TGTGCCAGCAGGGGGACACCCCAAGAGACCCAGTACTTC. Residues: CASRGTPQETQYF.

The J gene is TRBJ2-3, the V gene TRBV19; TRBD2 might be the D (6 bases). Germline assignment: CDR1 LNHDA and CDR2 SQIVND (reference sequence). V lost 4 bases and J lost 1, with 12 bases in between. The CDR3 consists of 15 residues. Here the CDR3 reads CASSKTSSGTDTQYF. The CDR3 bases are TGTGCCAGTAGTAAAACTTCTAGCGGCACAGATACGCAGTATTTT.

Note on this clone: This may be a read error: a much more frequent sequence differs by one nucleotide. J is TRBJ2-7 and V is TRBV4-1; D may be TRBD2 (7 bases). CDR3 size: 15 residues. V was trimmed by 3 bases and J by 1 base, leaving 13 bases between them. The germline V gene has CDR1 MGHRA and CDR2 YSYEKL. Here the CDR3 reads CASSQGGQGSYEQYF. CDR3 sequence (DNA): TGCGCCAGCAGCCAGGGGGGGCAAGGATCCTACGAGCAGTACTTC.

The chain joins TRBV7-9 to TRBJ2-3; a weak D match, TRBD2 (5 bases). V was shortened by 3 bases and J by 2 bases, with 9 bases between the two germline ends. Germline V CDR1 and CDR2: SEHNR, FQNEAQ (reference sequence). This CDR3 spans 14 amino acids. This chain's CDR3 is CASSFQTTTDTQYF. The CDR3 DNA reads TGTGCCAGCAGCTTTCAGACTACCACAGATACGCAGTATTTT.

The V and J genes are TRBV6-6 and TRBJ1-1; tentative D call: TRBD1 (6 bases). The germline gives CDR1 MNHNY, CDR2 SVGAGI (reference sequence). V was cut by 6 bases and J by 4 bases, with 15 bases left in between. This CDR3 comprises 14 residues. The CDR3 sequence is CASSLRGSRTEAFF. Here the CDR3 DNA reads TGTGCCAGCAGCCTCAGGGGTTCGCGCACTGAAGCTTTCTTT.

V gene TRBV18 combines with J gene TRBJ2-5; a possible D gene is TRBD1 (7 bases). Germline V lookup: CDR1 KGHSH, CDR2 LQKENI. The V end lost 2 bases, the J end lost 5 bases, and 15 bases lay between the germline ends. The CDR3 is 15 residues long. The CDR3: CASSPSLQGGETQYF. In DNA form, the CDR3 reads TGTGCCAGCTCACCAAGTTTGCAGGGGGGCGAGACCCAGTACTTC.

This rearrangement joins TRBV28 to TRBJ2-7, with TRBD2 matching 8 bases. The germline V gene encodes CDR1 MDHEN and CDR2 SYDVKM. V shed 7 bases, J shed 3 bases, and the junction held 20 bases outside the gene matches. The CDR3 loop spans 18 amino acids. The chain's CDR3 is CASISSGLAGESGYEQYF. CDR3 bases: TGTGCCAGCATCAGCTCTGGACTAGCTGGAGAGAGTGGCTACGAGCAGTACTTC.

V is TRBV7-2 and J is TRBJ1-1; D is uncertain. This CDR3 is built from 12 residues. The ends were cut back, 3 bases at V and 6 bases at J, with 8 bases in the middle. Germline V gene lookup returns CDR1 SGHTA and CDR2 FQGNSA. As DNA, the CDR3 is TGTGCCAGCAGCTTGACGGTTGCTGAAGCTTTCTTT. Protein sequence: CASSLTVAEAFF.

J is TRBJ1-2 and V is TRBV28; D perhaps matches TRBD1 (6 bases). CDR1 MDHEN and CDR2 SYDVKM come from the germline V gene. The CDR3 is 14 residues long. Trimming shortened V by 7 bases and J by 4 bases, and 16 bases separated the two germline ends. The CDR3 bases are TGTGCCAGCATTAGGGGGGCGCAGGGCTATGGCTACACCTTC. Translated: CASIRGAQGYGYTF.

The chain uses TRBV5-4 and TRBJ1-4; TRBD1 might be the D (5 bases). Trimming stripped 3 bases from V and 6 bases from J, with 15 bases between. The CDR3 is made up of 15 amino acids. Germline V gives CDR1 SGHNT, CDR2 YYREEE (reference sequence). This CDR3 reads CASSSPGPGDEKLFF. The CDR3 DNA reads as TGTGCCAGCAGCTCTCCGGGGCCGGGGGATGAAAAACTGTTTTTT.